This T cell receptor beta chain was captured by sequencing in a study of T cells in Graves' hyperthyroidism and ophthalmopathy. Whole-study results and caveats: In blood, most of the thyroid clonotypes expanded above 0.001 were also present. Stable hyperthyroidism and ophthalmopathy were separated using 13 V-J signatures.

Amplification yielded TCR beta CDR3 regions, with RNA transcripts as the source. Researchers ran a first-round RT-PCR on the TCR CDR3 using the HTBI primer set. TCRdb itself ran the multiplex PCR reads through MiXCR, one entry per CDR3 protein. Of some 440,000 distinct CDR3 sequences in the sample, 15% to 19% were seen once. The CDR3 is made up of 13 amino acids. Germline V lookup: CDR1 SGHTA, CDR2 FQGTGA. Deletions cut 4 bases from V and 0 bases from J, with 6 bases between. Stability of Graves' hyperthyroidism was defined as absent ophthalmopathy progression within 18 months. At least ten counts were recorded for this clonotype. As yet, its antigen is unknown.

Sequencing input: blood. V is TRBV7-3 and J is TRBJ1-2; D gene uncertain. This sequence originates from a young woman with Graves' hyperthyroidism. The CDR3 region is CASSSSPNYGYTF. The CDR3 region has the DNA TGTGCCAGCAGCTCGAGTCCTAACTATGGCTACACCTTC.